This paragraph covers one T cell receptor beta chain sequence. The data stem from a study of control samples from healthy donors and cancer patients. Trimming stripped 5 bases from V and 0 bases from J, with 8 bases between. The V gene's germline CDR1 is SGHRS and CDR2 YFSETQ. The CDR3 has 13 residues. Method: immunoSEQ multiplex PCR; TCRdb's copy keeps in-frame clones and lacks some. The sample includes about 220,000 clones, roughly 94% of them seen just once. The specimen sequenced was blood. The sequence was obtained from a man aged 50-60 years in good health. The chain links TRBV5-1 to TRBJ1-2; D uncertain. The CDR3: CASRADSNYGYTF. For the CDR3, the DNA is TGCGCCAGCAGGGCGGACTCTAACTATGGCTACACCTTC. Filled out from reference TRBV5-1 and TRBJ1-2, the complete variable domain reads KAGVTQTPRYLIKTRGQQVTLSCSPISGHRSVSWYQQTPGQGLQFLFEYFSETQRNKGNFPGRFSGRQFSNSRSEMNVSTLELGDSALYLCASRADSNYGYTFGSGTRLTVV.